The 11 T cell receptor beta chains below were found in one sample sequenced in a study of T cells in Graves' hyperthyroidism and ophthalmopathy. RNA transcripts were the template for amplifying TCR beta CDR3 regions. The HTBI primer set served for first-round RT-PCR of the TCR CDR3. TCRdb called the multiplex PCR reads again in MiXCR, with one record for every CDR3 protein. The sample shows around 600,000 distinct CDR3 sequences, more than 14% of them seen only once. The specimen sequenced was blood. These receptors all stem from a woman aged 50 to 60 with Graves' ophthalmopathy.

This sequence joins TRBV4-2 and TRBJ2-2, with TRBD2 as a possible D gene (6 bases). V lost 5 bases, J lost 1 base, and 8 bases lay in between. Germline V gives CDR1 LGHNA, CDR2 YNFKEQ. This CDR3 is built from 14 residues. In nucleotides, the CDR3 is TGTGCCAGCAGCGGGGGAGGGAACACCGGGGAGCTGTTTTTT. Translating gives CASSGGGNTGELFF.

This clonotype was counted at least ten times. The chain employs TRBV24-1 and TRBJ1-5; 8 bases line up with TRBD1. The CDR3 spans 15 residues. V shed 3 bases and J 6 bases; nucleotides not matched to a gene: 6. The germline V gene has CDR1 KGHDR and CDR2 SFDVKD. CDR3 sequence reads: CATSDHSGGSQPQHF. The CDR3 region has the DNA TGTGCCACCAGTGATCATTCAGGGGGCAGTCAGCCCCAGCATTTT.

This clonotype was counted ten times or more. The chain couples TRBV27 to TRBJ1-2; 7 bases line up with TRBD1. Germline V lookup: CDR1 MNHEY, CDR2 SMNVEV (reference sequence). V dropped 5 bases and J dropped 3; count of bases not matched to a gene: 3. The CDR3 extends over 13 amino acids. This CDR3 reads CASSATGDYGYTF. The CDR3 nucleotides read TGTGCCAGCAGTGCAACAGGGGACTATGGCTACACCTTC.

This clonotype came up a few times. J is TRBJ1-5 and V is TRBV19; unclear D gene. Per the germline V gene, CDR1 is LNHDA and CDR2 is SQIVND (reference sequence). The CDR3 is 13 amino acids. V was shortened by 3 bases and J by 2 bases, with 5 bases between the two germline ends. Written as DNA, the CDR3 is TGTGCCAGTAGTATGGATCGCAATCAGCCCCAGCATTTT. Translation gives CASSMDRNQPQHF.

Concerning this clonotype: A much larger clone lies one base from this, so it may be a read error. The genes are TRBV30 and TRBJ2-7, with TRBD2 matching over 7 bases. Germline CDR1 GTSNPN, CDR2 SVGIG (reference sequence). The CDR3 runs to 13 residues. The CDR3 sequence: CAWSLADYYAQYF. The CDR3 DNA reads TGTGCCTGGAGTCTAGCGGACTACTACGCGCAGTACTTC.

This chain connects TRBV18 to TRBJ2-7; 10 nucleotides match TRBD2. V was pared by 1 base and J by 0 bases, with 3 bases of the junction left unmatched. Per the germline V gene, CDR1 is KGHSH and CDR2 is LQKENI. The CDR3 has 16 amino acids. CDR3 sequence: CASSPRGLADSYEQYF. The CDR3, as DNA: TGTGCCAGCTCACCACGTGGACTAGCGGACTCCTACGAGCAGTACTTC.

This clonotype was seen more than once but under ten times. A much larger clone lies one base from this, so it may be a read error. V and J are TRBV30 and TRBJ2-7; the match to TRBD1 covers 9 bases. The CDR3 length is 13 residues. J lost 2 bases, V lost 5 bases, and 4 bases had no gene match. The V gene's germline CDR1 is GTSNPN and CDR2 SVGIG (reference sequence). The CDR3 DNA is TGTGCCTGGCGACAGGGGGGGGCCTACGAGCAGTACTTC. Protein sequence: CAWRQGGAYEQYF.

This clonotype appeared a few times. The J gene is TRBJ1-6, the V gene TRBV5-1; D gene unclear. V lost 0 bases to trimming and J lost 6 bases, with 4 bases between them. Germline-derived CDR1 and CDR2 are SGHRS and YFSETQ. The CDR3 has 13 amino acids. CDR3 amino acids: CASSLEINSPLHF. DNA of the CDR3: TGCGCCAGCAGCTTGGAGATTAATTCACCCCTCCACTTT.

This clonotype was seen a few times. The DNA for the CDR3 is TGTGCCAGCAGTTTCCCACAGGGTTATAATTCACCCCTCCACTTT. Translating it yields CASSFPQGYNSPLHF. The J gene is TRBJ1-6, the V gene TRBV28, with D possibly matching TRBD1 (6 bases). Germline V gives CDR1 MDHEN, CDR2 SYDVKM. This CDR3 is built from 15 residues. Trimming shortened V by 3 bases and J by 4 bases, and 10 bases separated the two germline ends. The full variable domain, with the rest looked up from reference TRBV28 and TRBJ1-6, is DVKVTQSSRYLVKRTGEKVFLECVQDMDHENMFWYRQDPGLGLRLIYFSYDVKMKEKGDIPEGYSVSREKKERFSLILESASTNQTSMYLCASSFPQGYNSPLHFGNGTRLTVT.

The table lists this clonotype with many counts. The chain carries TRBV2 and TRBJ1-2; D not certain. The V gene's germline CDR1 is SNHLY and CDR2 FYNNEI. V gave up 1 base and J gave up 3 bases, with 15 bases separating them. This CDR3 spans 16 amino acids. CDR3 sequence (DNA): TGTGCCAGCAGTGAAGTAAGGCAGATCGGCGACTATGGCTACACCTTC. Translated: CASSEVRQIGDYGYTF.

Many counts were recorded for this clonotype. The rearrangement uses TRBV12-5 and TRBJ2-5; no clear D gene. V shed 6 bases and J shed 2 bases, with 16 bases lying between them. Germline assignment: CDR1 LGHNT and CDR2 FRNRAP. The CDR3 runs 15 residues. The CDR3 loop reads CASGPAIIMQETQYF. CDR3 coding DNA: TGTGCTAGTGGACCGGCCATTATAATGCAAGAGACCCAGTACTTC.